The next 10 T cell receptor beta chains were all read from a single sample in a study of T cell clones after liver transplantation. Profiled with immunoSEQ multiplex PCR; TCRdb holds only in-frame clones, not every one. The top ten hold about 2.6% of the sample, which has roughly 100,000 clones, about 86% seen once. This sample comprised CD4+ T cells from blood, obtained around 49 months after liver transplant. All receptors come from a human patient who received a liver transplant. Some of the T cells may derive from the graft donor.

V usage is TRBV2 and J usage is TRBJ2-5, with 10 bases matching TRBD2. The length of the CDR3 is 17 residues. With 1 base clipped from V and 7 bases from J, the junction kept 12 bases outside the gene matches. Germline loops: CDR1 SNHLY, CDR2 FYNNEI. DNA of the CDR3: TGTGCCAGCAGTGAAGGCCCGACTAGCGGGCCCCAGGGGACCCAGTACTTC. Protein sequence: CASSEGPTSGPQGTQYF.

This sequence joins TRBV19 and TRBJ2-7, with 8 bases lining up with TRBD2. The CDR3 length is 15 residues. After removal of 3 bases from V and 2 bases from J, the junction contained 6 bases not matched to a gene. Germline CDR1 LNHDA, CDR2 SQIVND (reference sequence). The CDR3 bases are TGTGCCAGTAGTATCTCGGTAGCGGGAACCTACGAGCAGTACTTC. This sequence encodes CASSISVAGTYEQYF.

This clone was counted only a few times. The J gene is TRBJ2-1, the V gene TRBV9, with D possibly being TRBD1 (6 bases). Trimming took off 3 bases at V and 4 bases at J, with 14 bases between the two ends. Germline V lookup: CDR1 SGDLS, CDR2 YYNGEE. The CDR3 consists of 15 residues. The CDR3 reads CASSGTGSGYNEQFF. The CDR3 DNA reads TGTGCCAGCAGCGGTACAGGGAGCGGATACAATGAGCAGTTCTTC.

The chain links TRBV4-1 to TRBJ2-7; 11 nucleotides agree with TRBD2. This CDR3 contains 16 residues. The V gene's germline CDR1 is MGHRA and CDR2 YSYEKL. The trim removed 6 bases at V and 2 bases at J, leaving 9 bases unmatched. In DNA, the CDR3 is TGCGCCAGCAGACAAAATCCTAGCGGGAGGACCTACGAGCAGTACTTC. Translated, it gives CASRQNPSGRTYEQYF.

The chain is built from TRBV6-1 and TRBJ2-7; 9 bases are a match to TRBD1. The germline V gene encodes CDR1 MNHNS and CDR2 SASEGT. V dropped 5 bases and J dropped 5; count of bases not matched to a gene: 10. The CDR3 spans 15 residues. The CDR3 sequence: CASSNRDREVDEQYF. In DNA, the CDR3 is TGTGCCAGCAGTAACAGGGACAGGGAGGTGGACGAGCAGTACTTC.

The chain joins TRBV2 to TRBJ1-4; no reliable D call. The CDR3 consists of 15 residues. The germline V and J ends were trimmed by 7 bases and 0 bases, with 12 bases remaining between them. Germline V gene sequence: CDR1 SNHLY, CDR2 FYNNEI. The chain's CDR3 is CASIGQAATNEKLFF. The CDR3 DNA sequence: TGTGCCAGCATTGGGCAAGCTGCAACTAATGAAAAACTGTTTTTT.

This sequence joins TRBV5-1 and TRBJ1-5; 8 bases align to TRBD1. V dropped 9 bases and J dropped 4; count of bases not matched to a gene: 6. There are 13 residues in the CDR3. The germline CDR1 and CDR2 sequences are SGHRS and YFSETQ. The CDR3 loop reads CAIADRVNQPQHF. Written as DNA, the CDR3 is TGCGCCATTGCGGACAGGGTAAATCAGCCCCAGCATTTT.

The CDR3 sequence is CASSIGGTDTQYF. The CDR3 DNA reads as TGTGCCAGTAGTATTGGGGGCACAGATACGCAGTATTTT. The rearrangement links TRBV19 to TRBJ2-3; D is uncertain. With 3 bases removed from V and 1 base from J, the gap between germline ends came to 5 bases. Looked up from germline, CDR1 is LNHDA and CDR2 is SQIVND (reference sequence). This CDR3 is 13 amino acids long. Combining the CDR3 with reference TRBV19 and TRBJ2-3 gives the whole variable domain DGGITQSPKYLFRKEGQNVTLSCEQNLNHDAMYWYRQDPGQGLRLIYYSQIVNDFQKGDIAEGYSVSREKKESFPLTVTSAQKNPTAFYLCASSIGGTDTQYFGPGTRLTVL.

The chain employs TRBV4-2 and TRBJ2-2; 14 bases are a match to TRBD2. This CDR3 has 19 amino acids. The germline V gene encodes CDR1 LGHNA and CDR2 YNFKEQ. J gave up 0 bases and V 2 bases, and 5 bases lay outside the gene matches. The CDR3 reads CASSQLGLAGVANTGELFF. The CDR3 DNA reads as TGTGCCAGCAGCCAACTGGGACTAGCGGGGGTCGCGAACACCGGGGAGCTGTTTTTT.

The chain couples TRBV7-9 to TRBJ2-2, with 14 bases lining up with TRBD2. V lost 5 bases to trimming and J lost 3 bases; unmatched junction nucleotides: 5. This CDR3 spans 17 amino acids. Looked up from germline, CDR1 is SEHNR and CDR2 is FQNEAQ (reference sequence). CDR3 bases: TGTGCCAGCAGCCCGCCGGGACTAGCGGGAGACACCGGGGAGCTGTTTTTT. Translation: CASSPPGLAGDTGELFF.